This section outlines one T cell receptor (beta chain) sequence together with its context. Its specificity is unknown. Profiling relied on immunoSEQ multiplex PCR, and the TCRdb table lists in-frame clones only, not all of them. The data hold fewer than 65,000 clones, with roughly 88% observed a single time. This sample was included in a study of T cell responses to AZD1222 COVID-19 vaccine. General study points: The sample set comprised mostly white British donors with more females, and clonal diversity was possibly underestimated.

The receptor was derived from an adult in good health. The specimen comprised peripheral blood, sampled on day 0 of AZD1222 vaccination.

CDR3 DNA: TGTGCCAGCAGTGGTAACAGTTATCAGCCCCAGCATTTT. Translated, it gives CASSGNSYQPQHF. The chain joins TRBV12-3 or TRBV12-4 to TRBJ1-5, with D hard to call. With 5 bases removed from V and 5 bases from J, the gap between germline ends came to 10 bases. This CDR3 contains 13 residues.